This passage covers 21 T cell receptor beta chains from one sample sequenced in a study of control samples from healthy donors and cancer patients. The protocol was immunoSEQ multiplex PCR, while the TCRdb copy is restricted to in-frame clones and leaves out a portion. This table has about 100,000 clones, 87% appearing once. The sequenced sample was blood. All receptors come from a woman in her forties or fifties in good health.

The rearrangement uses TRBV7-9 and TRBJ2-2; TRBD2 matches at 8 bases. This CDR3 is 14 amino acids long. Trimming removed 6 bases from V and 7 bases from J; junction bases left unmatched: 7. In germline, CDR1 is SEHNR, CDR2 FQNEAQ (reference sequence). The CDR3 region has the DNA TGTGCCAGCAGTTCGGTCGGGAGGGTCGGGGAGCTGTTTTTT. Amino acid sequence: CASSSVGRVGELFF.

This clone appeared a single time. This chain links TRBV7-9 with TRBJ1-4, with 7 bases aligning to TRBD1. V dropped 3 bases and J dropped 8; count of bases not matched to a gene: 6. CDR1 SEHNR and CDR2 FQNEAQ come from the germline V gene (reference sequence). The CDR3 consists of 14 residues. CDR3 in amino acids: CASSLAGGQEKLFF. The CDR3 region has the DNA TGTGCCAGCAGCTTGGCAGGGGGACAGGAAAAACTGTTTTTT.

The CDR3 is CAIIPGMGLHTGELFF. CDR3 coding DNA: TGTGCCATCATCCCGGGGATGGGACTTCACACCGGGGAGCTGTTTTTT. The V gene is TRBV7-3, the J gene TRBJ2-2; the D gene is possibly TRBD2 (6 bases). The CDR3 sequence is 16 residues long. The germline gives CDR1 SGHTA, CDR2 FQGTGA. Trimming took 10 bases from V and 3 from J, leaving 21 bases between them.

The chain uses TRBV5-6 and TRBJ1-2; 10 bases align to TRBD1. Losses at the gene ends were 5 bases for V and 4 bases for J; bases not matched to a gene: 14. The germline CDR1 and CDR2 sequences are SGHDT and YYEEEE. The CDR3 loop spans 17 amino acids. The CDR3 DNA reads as TGTGCCAGCAGATCTTGGTTGGGACAGGGGAATCGCTATGGCTACACCTTC. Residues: CASRSWLGQGNRYGYTF.

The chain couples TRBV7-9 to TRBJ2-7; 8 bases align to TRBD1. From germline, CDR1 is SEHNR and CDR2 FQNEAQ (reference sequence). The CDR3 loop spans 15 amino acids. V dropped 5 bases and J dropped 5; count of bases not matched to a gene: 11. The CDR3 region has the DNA TGTGCCAGCAGCCCCACGGGACAGGTAGGGGACGAGCAGTACTTC. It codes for CASSPTGQVGDEQYF.

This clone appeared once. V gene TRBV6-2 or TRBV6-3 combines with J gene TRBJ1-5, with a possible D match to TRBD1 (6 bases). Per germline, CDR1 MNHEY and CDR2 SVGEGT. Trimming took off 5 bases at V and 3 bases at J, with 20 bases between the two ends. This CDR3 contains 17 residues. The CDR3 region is CASSPQKGGVDNQPQHF. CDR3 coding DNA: TGTGCCAGCAGTCCCCAAAAAGGGGGGGTTGACAATCAGCCCCAGCATTTT.

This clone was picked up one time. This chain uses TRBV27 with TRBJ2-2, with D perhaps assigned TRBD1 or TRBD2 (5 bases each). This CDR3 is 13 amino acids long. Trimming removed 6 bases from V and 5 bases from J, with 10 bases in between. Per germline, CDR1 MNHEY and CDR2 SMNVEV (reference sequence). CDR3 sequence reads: CASRAEGTGELFF. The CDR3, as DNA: TGTGCCAGCAGGGCTGAGGGGACCGGGGAGCTGTTTTTT.

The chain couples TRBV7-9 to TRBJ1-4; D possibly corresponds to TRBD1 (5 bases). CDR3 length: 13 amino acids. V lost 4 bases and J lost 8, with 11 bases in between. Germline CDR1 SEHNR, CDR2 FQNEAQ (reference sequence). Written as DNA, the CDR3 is TGTGCCAGCAGCTCCCAGGGAGCGGAAAAACTGTTTTTT. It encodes CASSSQGAEKLFF.

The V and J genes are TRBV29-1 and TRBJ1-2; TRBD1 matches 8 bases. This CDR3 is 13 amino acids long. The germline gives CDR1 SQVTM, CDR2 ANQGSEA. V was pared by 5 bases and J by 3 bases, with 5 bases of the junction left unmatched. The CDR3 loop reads CSVLSGGDYGYTF. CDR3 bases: TGCAGCGTTCTTTCAGGGGGCGACTATGGCTACACCTTC.

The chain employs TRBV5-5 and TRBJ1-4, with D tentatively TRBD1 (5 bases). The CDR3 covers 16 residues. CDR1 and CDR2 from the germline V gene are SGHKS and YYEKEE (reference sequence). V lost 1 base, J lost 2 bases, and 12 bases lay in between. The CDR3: CASSLLAGATNEKLFF. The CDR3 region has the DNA TGTGCCAGCAGCTTGTTGGCCGGGGCGACTAATGAAAAACTGTTTTTT.

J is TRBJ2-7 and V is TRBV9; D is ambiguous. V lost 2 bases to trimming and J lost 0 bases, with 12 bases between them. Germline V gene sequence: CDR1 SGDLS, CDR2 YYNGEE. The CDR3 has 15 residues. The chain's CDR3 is CASSVEVGSSYEQYF. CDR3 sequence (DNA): TGTGCCAGCAGCGTTGAGGTAGGCTCCTCCTACGAGCAGTACTTC. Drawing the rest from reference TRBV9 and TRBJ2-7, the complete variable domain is DSGVTQTPKHLITATGQRVTLRCSPRSGDLSVYWYQQSLDQGLQFLIQYYNGEERAKGNILERFSAQQFPDLHSELNLSSLELGDSALYFCASSVEVGSSYEQYFGPGTRLTVT.

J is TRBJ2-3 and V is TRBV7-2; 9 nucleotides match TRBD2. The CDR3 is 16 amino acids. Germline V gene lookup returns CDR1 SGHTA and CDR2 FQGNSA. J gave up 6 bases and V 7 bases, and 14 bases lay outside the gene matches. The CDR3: CASTSQGGGALDTQYF. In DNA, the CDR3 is TGTGCCAGCACCTCCCAGGGCGGGGGGGCACTGGATACGCAGTATTTT.

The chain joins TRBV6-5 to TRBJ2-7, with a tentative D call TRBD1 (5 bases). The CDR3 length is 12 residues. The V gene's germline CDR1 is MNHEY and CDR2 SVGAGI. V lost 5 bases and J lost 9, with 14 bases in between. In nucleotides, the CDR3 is TGTGCCAGCAGTACCGACACAGGCGCGCAGTACTTC. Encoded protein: CASSTDTGAQYF.

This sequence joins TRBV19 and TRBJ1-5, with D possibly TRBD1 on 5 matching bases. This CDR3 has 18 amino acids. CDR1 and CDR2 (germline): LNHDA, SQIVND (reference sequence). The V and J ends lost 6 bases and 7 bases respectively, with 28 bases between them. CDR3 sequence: CASRLGEGRRPSAQPQHF. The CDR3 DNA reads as TGTGCCAGTAGATTGGGGGAGGGACGCCGCCCATCGGCCCAGCCCCAGCATTTT.

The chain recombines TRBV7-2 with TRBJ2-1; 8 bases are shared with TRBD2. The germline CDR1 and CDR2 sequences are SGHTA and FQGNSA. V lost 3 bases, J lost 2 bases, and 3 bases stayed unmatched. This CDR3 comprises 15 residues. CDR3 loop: CASSLSGGAYNEQFF. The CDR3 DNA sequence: TGTGCCAGCAGCTTGAGCGGGGGCGCCTACAATGAGCAGTTCTTC.

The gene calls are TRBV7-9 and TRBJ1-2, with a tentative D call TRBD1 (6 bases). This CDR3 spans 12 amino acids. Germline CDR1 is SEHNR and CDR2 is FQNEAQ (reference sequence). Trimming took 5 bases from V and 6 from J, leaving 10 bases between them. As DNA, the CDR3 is TGTGCCAGCAGCCTCCGGGACAATGGCTACACCTTC. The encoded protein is CASSLRDNGYTF.

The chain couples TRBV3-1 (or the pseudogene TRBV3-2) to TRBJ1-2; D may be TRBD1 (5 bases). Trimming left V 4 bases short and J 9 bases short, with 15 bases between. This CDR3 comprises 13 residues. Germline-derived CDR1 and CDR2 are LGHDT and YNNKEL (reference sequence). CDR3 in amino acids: CASSLEGRARYTF. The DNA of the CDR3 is TGTGCCAGCAGCCTCGAGGGCAGGGCACGCTACACCTTC.

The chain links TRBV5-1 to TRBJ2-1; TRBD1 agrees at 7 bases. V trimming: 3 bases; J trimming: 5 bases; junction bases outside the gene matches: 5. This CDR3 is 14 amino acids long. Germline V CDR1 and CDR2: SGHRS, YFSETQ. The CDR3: CASSSGQTHNEQFF. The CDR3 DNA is TGCGCCAGCAGCTCGGGACAGACACACAATGAGCAGTTCTTC.

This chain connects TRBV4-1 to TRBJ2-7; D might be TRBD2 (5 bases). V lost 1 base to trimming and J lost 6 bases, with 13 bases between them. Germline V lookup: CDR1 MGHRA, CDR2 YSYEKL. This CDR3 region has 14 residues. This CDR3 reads CASSQAVGVSEQYV. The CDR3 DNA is TGCGCCAGCAGCCAAGCTGTCGGGGTTTCCGAGCAGTACGTC.

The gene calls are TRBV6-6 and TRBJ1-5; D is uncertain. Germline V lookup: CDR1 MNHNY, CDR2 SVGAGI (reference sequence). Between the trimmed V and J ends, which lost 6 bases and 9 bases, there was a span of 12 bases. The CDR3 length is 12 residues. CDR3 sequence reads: CASSPGEGPQHF. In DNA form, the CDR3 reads TGTGCCAGCAGCCCGGGTGAGGGGCCCCAGCATTTT.

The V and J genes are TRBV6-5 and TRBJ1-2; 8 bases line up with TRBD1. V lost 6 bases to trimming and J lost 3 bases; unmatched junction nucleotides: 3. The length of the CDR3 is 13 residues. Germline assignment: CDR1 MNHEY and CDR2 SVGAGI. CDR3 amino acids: CASSQGADYGYTF. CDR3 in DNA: TGTGCCAGCAGCCAGGGGGCGGACTATGGCTACACCTTC.